This entry lists 13 T cell receptor beta chains sequenced from one sample in a study of cytotoxic CD8 clonotypes in ibrutinib-treated CLL. Sequencing used immunoSEQ multiplex PCR; TCRdb keeps in-frame clones, though not all of them. The table has around 40,000 clones, roughly 72% seen once. Sequenced here: PBMCs, sampled at disease progression, from a patient treated with ibrutinib. The receptor source for this set is a human donor with chronic lymphocytic leukemia.

The chain joins TRBV19 to TRBJ1-1, with 9 bases lining up with TRBD1. Germline CDR1 and CDR2: LNHDA and SQIVND (reference sequence). This CDR3 comprises 12 residues. V shed 8 bases, J shed 5 bases, and the junction held 3 bases outside the gene matches. CDR3 residues: CASVDRGTEAFF. The CDR3, as DNA: TGTGCCAGTGTCGACAGGGGGACTGAAGCTTTCTTT.

The chain couples TRBV5-1 to TRBJ1-2, with D perhaps matching TRBD1 (5 bases). Germline CDR1 reads SGHRS; CDR2 reads YFSETQ. Trimming removed 4 bases from V and 8 bases from J, with 21 bases in between. The length of the CDR3 is 15 residues. CDR3 in amino acids: CASSLRDLQSGGYTF. Written as DNA, the CDR3 is TGCGCCAGCAGCCTTCGGGACCTTCAATCGGGAGGCTACACCTTC.

The chain is built from TRBV25-1 and TRBJ2-7; TRBD2 matches 14 bases. Trimming removed 10 bases from V and 5 bases from J; junction bases left unmatched: 4. The CDR3 contains 13 residues. Germline CDR1 and CDR2: MGHDK and SYGVNS. The CDR3 DNA follows: TGTGCCACCGGACTAGCGGGAGGCGACGAGCAGTACTTC. Amino acids: CATGLAGGDEQYF.

Remarks on this clone: The sample contains more than one DNA sequence encoding this CDR3. The chain recombines TRBV7-8 with TRBJ2-7; unclear D gene. Germline lookup yields CDR1 SGHVS and CDR2 FQNEAQ. The CDR3 is made up of 13 amino acids. The V and J ends lost 1 base and 0 bases respectively, with 4 bases between them. CDR3 protein: CASSLGFSYEQYF. CDR3 sequence (DNA): TGTGCCAGCAGCTTAGGTTTCTCCTACGAGCAGTACTTC.

The table lists this clone with a few counts. The J gene is TRBJ2-3, the V gene TRBV13, with D possibly matching TRBD2 (5 bases). Looked up from germline, CDR1 is PRHDT and CDR2 is FYEKMQ (reference sequence). CDR3 length: 13 residues. V lost 3 bases and J 2 bases, leaving 6 bases between the germline ends. The CDR3 DNA reads as TGTGCCAGCAGCTTGACTAACACAGATACGCAGTATTTT. Translation gives CASSLTNTDTQYF.

The chain couples TRBV7-6 to TRBJ2-7, with D maybe TRBD2 (7 bases). Trimming pared 4 bases from V and 3 bases from J, leaving 19 bases between. Per the germline V gene, CDR1 is SGHVS and CDR2 is FNYEAQ. This CDR3 spans 16 amino acids. The CDR3 loop is CASSSGWGGGYYEQYF. CDR3 DNA: TGTGCCAGCAGCTCCGGGTGGGGGGGCGGATACTACGAGCAGTACTTC.

The rearrangement links TRBV7-8 to TRBJ1-5; D is possibly TRBD1 (6 bases). Trimming pared 5 bases from V and 7 bases from J, leaving 15 bases between. The CDR3 is 14 amino acids. Germline CDR1 reads SGHVS; CDR2 reads FQNEAQ. The CDR3 DNA is TGTGCCAGCAGCCACCGACAGGTTCGGCAGCCCCAGCATTTT. Translated, it gives CASSHRQVRQPQHF. Full variable domain (missing parts from reference TRBV7-8 and TRBJ1-5): GAGVSQSPRYKVAKRGQDVALRCDPISGHVSLFWYQQALGQGPEFLTYFQNEAQLDKSGLPSDRFFAERPEGSVSTLKIQRTQQEDSAVYLCASSHRQVRQPQHFGDGTRLSIL.

The CDR3 region has the DNA TGTGCCAGCAGTCCCATCGCCTCGGGACAGTCCTACGAGCAGTACTTC. Translating it yields CASSPIASGQSYEQYF. The chain couples TRBV28 to TRBJ2-7; 7 bases line up with TRBD1. The CDR3 has 16 residues. J was trimmed by 1 base and V by 5 bases; bases with no gene match: 11. Per the germline V gene, CDR1 is MDHEN and CDR2 is SYDVKM.

This chain joins TRBV7-2 and TRBJ2-7; D is unresolved. With 0 bases removed from V and 4 bases from J, the gap between germline ends came to 7 bases. Germline CDR1 SGHTA, CDR2 FQGNSA. The CDR3 runs to 13 residues. CDR3 sequence (DNA): TGTGCCAGCAGCTTAGCGGAAAGTTACGAGCAGTACTTC. This translates into CASSLAESYEQYF.

This clone was found a few times. The chain uses TRBV5-1 and TRBJ1-1; perhaps TRBD1 as D (5 bases). Trimming removed 2 bases from V and 12 bases from J, with 17 bases in between. Per germline, CDR1 SGHRS and CDR2 YFSETQ. The CDR3 length is 13 residues. In DNA form, the CDR3 reads TGCGCCAGCAGCTTTTTATTAAGGGGAACGACTTTCTTT. Encoded protein: CASSFLLRGTTFF.

The chain links TRBV5-1 to TRBJ2-5, with D perhaps matching TRBD1 (6 bases). Per the germline V gene, CDR1 is SGHRS and CDR2 is YFSETQ. The germline V and J ends were trimmed by 4 bases and 6 bases, with 16 bases remaining between them. The CDR3 sequence is 14 residues long. As DNA, the CDR3 is TGCGCCAGCAGCCCCCGGACAGACGGCAAGACCCAGTACTTC. Protein: CASSPRTDGKTQYF.

The chain carries TRBV30 and TRBJ2-5; D is unresolved. Germline CDR1 reads GTSNPN; CDR2 reads SVGIG (reference sequence). The CDR3 sequence is 13 residues long. V was shortened by 5 bases and J by 7 bases, with 17 bases between the two germline ends. Written as DNA, the CDR3 is TGTGCCTGGGATGTCCGTGGTGGCGGGACCCAGTACTTC. It encodes CAWDVRGGGTQYF.

This clone was picked up a small number of times. The rearrangement uses TRBV4-1 and TRBJ2-2; D perhaps matches TRBD2 (5 bases). The CDR3 contains 14 residues. V shed 0 bases and J shed 6 bases, with 8 bases lying between them. Germline assignment: CDR1 MGHRA and CDR2 YSYEKL. The CDR3 nucleotides read TGCGCCAGCAGCCAAGATCCCGGGGCCGGGGAGCTGTTTTTT. It translates to CASSQDPGAGELFF.